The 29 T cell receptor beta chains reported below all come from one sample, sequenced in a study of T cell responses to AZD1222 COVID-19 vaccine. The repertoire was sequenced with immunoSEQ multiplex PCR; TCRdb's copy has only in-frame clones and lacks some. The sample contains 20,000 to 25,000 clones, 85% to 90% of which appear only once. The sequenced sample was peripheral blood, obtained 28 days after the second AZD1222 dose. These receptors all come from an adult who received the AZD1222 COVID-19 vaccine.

This CDR3 reads CASSLLNYEQYF. For the CDR3, the DNA is TGTGCCAGCAGTTTATTAAACTACGAGCAGTACTTC. The J gene is TRBJ2-7, the V gene TRBV28; D is unresolved. The length of the CDR3 is 12 residues. The ends were cut back, 1 base at V and 3 bases at J, with 4 bases in the middle. Germline V CDR1 and CDR2: MDHEN, SYDVKM.

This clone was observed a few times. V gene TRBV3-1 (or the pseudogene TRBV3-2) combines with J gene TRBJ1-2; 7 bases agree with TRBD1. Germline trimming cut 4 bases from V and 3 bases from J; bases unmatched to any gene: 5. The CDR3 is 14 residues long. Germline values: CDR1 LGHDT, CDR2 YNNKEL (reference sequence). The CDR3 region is CASSLRDRYYGYTF. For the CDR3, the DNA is TGTGCCAGCAGCCTTCGGGACAGATACTATGGCTACACCTTC.

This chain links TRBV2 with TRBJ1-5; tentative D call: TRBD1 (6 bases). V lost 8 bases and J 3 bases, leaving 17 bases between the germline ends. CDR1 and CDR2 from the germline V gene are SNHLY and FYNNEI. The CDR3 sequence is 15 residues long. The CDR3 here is CASHSGEVTNQPQHF. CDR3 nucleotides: TGTGCCAGCCATTCAGGGGAGGTCACCAATCAGCCCCAGCATTTT.

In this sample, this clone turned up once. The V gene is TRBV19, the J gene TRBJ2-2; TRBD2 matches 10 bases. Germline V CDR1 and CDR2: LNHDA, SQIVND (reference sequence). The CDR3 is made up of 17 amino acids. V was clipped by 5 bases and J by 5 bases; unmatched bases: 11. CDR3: CASSVSGRAVVTGELFF. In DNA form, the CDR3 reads TGTGCCAGTAGTGTAAGCGGGAGGGCCGTAGTAACCGGGGAGCTGTTTTTT. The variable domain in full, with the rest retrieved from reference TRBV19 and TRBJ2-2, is DGGITQSPKYLFRKEGQNVTLSCEQNLNHDAMYWYRQDPGQGLRLIYYSQIVNDFQKGDIAEGYSVSREKKESFPLTVTSAQKNPTAFYLCASSVSGRAVVTGELFFGEGSRLTVL.

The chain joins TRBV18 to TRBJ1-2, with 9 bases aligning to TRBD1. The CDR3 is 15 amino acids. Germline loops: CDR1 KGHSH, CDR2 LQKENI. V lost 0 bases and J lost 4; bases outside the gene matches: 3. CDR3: CASSPPGQGGYGYTF. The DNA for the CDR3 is TGTGCCAGCTCACCACCGGGACAGGGCGGCTATGGCTACACCTTC.

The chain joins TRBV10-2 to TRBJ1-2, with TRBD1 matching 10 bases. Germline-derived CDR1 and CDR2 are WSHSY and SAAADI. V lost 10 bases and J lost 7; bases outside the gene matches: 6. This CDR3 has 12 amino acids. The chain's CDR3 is CATWDRGPGYTF. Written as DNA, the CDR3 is TGCGCCACCTGGGACAGGGGACCTGGCTACACCTTC.

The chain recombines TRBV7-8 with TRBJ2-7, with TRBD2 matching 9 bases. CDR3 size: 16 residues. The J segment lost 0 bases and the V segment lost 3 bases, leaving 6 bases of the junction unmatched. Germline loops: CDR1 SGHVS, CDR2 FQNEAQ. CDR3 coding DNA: TGTGCCAGCAGCTTTCTAGCGGGGTTTGGCTCCTACGAGCAGTACTTC. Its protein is CASSFLAGFGSYEQYF. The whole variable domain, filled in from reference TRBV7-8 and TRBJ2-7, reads GAGVSQSPRYKVAKRGQDVALRCDPISGHVSLFWYQQALGQGPEFLTYFQNEAQLDKSGLPSDRFFAERPEGSVSTLKIQRTQQEDSAVYLCASSFLAGFGSYEQYFGPGTRLTVT.

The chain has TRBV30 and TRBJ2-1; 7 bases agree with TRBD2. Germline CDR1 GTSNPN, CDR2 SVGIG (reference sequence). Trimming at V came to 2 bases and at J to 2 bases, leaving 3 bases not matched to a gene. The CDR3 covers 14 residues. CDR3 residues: CAWSWGGTYNEQFF. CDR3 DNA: TGTGCCTGGAGTTGGGGGGGAACCTACAATGAGCAGTTCTTC.

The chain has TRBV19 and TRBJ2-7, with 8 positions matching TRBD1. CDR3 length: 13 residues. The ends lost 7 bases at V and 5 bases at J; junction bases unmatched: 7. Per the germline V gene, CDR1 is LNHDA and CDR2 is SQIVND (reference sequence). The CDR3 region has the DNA TGTGCCAGTACTAAGACAGGGGATGACGAGCAGTACTTC. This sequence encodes CASTKTGDDEQYF.

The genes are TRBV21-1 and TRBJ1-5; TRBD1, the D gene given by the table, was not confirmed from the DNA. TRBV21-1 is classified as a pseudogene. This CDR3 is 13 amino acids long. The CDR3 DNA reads TGTGCCAGCAGCAGTGGACATGGCCAGCCCCAGCATTTT. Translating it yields CASSSGHGQPQHF.

The CDR3 sequence: CASSLEGPEAFF. Here the CDR3 DNA reads TGTGCCAGCAGCTTAGAAGGTCCTGAAGCTTTCTTT. The chain employs TRBV7-9 and TRBJ1-1; D is unresolved. CDR3 length: 12 residues. CDR1 is SEHNR, CDR2 FQNEAQ, per germline (reference sequence). The germline V and J ends were trimmed by 1 base and 6 bases, with 6 bases remaining between them.

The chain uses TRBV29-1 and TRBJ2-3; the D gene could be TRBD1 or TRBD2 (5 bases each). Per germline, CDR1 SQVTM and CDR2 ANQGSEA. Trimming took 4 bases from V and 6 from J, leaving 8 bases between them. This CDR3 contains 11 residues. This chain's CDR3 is CSVGGGDTQYF. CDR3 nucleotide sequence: TGCAGCGTTGGGGGCGGGGATACGCAGTATTTT.

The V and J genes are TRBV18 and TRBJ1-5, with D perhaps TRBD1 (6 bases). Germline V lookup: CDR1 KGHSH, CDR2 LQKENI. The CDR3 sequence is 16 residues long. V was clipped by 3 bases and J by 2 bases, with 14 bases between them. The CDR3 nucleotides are TGTGCCAGCTCACCGCCCCCGGGGGGCGGCAATCAGCCCCAGCATTTT. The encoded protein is CASSPPPGGGNQPQHF.

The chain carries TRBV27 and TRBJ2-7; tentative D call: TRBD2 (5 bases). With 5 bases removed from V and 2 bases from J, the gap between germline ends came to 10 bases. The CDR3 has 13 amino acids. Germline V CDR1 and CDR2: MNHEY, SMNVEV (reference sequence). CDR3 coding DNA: TGTGCCAGCAGTAGGACTGGGCCCTACGAGCAGTACTTC. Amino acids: CASSRTGPYEQYF.

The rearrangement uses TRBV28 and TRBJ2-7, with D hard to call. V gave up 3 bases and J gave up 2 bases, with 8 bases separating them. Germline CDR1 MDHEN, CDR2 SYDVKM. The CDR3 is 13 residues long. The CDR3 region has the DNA TGTGCCAGCAGTTTTATCTCTGCCTACGAGCAGTACTTC. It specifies CASSFISAYEQYF.

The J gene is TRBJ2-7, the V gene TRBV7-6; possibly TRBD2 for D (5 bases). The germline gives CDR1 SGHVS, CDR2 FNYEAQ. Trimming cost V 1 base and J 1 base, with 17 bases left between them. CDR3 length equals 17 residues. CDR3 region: CASSLGSGLAGSYEQYF. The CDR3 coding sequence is TGTGCCAGCAGCTTAGGCTCTGGACTCGCCGGGTCCTACGAGCAGTACTTC.

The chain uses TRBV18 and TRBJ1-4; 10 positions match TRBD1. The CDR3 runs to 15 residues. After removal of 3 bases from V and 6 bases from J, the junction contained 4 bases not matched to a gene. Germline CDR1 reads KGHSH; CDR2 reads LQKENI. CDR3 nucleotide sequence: TGTGCCAGCTCACCCAGACAGGGGGCGGATGAAAAACTGTTTTTT. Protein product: CASSPRQGADEKLFF.

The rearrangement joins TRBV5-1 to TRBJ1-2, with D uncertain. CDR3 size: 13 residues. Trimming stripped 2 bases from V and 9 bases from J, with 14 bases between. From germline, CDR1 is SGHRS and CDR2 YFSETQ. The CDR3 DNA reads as TGCGCCAGCAGCTTCAGAGAAGACAATAGCTACACCTTC. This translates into CASSFREDNSYTF.

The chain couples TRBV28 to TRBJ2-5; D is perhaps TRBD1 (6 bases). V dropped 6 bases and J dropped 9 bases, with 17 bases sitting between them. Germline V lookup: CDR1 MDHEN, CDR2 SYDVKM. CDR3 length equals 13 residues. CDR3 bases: TGTGCCAGCAGACTGGAAGTACAGGGAGCCCAGTACTTC. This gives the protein CASRLEVQGAQYF.

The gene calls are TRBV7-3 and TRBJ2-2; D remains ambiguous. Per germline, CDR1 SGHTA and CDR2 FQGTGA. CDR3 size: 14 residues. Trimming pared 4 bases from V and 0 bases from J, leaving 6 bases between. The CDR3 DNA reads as TGTGCCAGCAGCTCAATCCCGAACACCGGGGAGCTGTTTTTT. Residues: CASSSIPNTGELFF.

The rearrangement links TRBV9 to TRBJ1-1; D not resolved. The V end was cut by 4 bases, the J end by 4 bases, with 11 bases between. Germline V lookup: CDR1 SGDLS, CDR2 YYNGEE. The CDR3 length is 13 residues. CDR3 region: CASSSQVGTEAFF. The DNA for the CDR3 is TGTGCCAGCAGCTCGCAGGTCGGCACTGAAGCTTTCTTT.

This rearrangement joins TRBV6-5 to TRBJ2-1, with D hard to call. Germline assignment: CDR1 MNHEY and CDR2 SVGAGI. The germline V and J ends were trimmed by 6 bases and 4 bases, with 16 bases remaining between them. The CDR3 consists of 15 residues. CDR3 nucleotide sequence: TGTGCCAGCAGGCGTAACAACAAATTTTACAATGAGCAGTTCTTC. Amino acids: CASRRNNKFYNEQFF.

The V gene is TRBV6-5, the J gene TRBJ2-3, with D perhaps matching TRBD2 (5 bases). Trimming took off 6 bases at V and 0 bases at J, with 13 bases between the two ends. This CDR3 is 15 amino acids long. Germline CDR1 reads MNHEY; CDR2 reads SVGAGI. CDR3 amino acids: CASRLGWSSTDTQYF. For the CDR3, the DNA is TGTGCCAGCAGACTAGGGTGGAGTAGCACAGATACGCAGTATTTT.

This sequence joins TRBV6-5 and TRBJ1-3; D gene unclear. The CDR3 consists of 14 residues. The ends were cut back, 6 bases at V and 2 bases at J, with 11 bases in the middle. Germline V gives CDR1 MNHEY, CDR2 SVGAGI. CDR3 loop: CASSYPGAGNTIYF. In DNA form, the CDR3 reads TGTGCCAGCAGCTATCCGGGAGCTGGAAACACCATATATTTT.

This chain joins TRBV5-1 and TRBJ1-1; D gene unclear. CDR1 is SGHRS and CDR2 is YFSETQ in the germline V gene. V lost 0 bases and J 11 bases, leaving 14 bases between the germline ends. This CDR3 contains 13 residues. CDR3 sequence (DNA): TGCGCCAGCAGCTTGGTCCGACGAGCCCAGGCTTTCTTT. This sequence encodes CASSLVRRAQAFF.

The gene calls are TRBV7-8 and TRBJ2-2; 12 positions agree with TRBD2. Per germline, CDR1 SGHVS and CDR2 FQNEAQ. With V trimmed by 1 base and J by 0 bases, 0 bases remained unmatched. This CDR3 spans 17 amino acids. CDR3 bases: TGTGCCAGCAGCTTAGGACTAGCGGGGGCGAACACCGGGGAGCTGTTTTTT. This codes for CASSLGLAGANTGELFF.

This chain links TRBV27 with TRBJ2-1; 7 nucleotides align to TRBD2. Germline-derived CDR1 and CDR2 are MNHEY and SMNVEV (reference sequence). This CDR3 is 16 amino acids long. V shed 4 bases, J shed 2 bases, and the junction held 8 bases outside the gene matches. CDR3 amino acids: CASSSLGGGAYNEQFF. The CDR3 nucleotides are TGTGCCAGCAGTTCTCTCGGTGGGGGGGCCTACAATGAGCAGTTCTTC.

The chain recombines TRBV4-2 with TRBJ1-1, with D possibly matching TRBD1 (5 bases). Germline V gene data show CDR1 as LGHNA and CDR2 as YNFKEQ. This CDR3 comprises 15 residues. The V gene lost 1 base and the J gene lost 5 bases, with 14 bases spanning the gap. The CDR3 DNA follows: TGTGCCAGCAGCCAAGTCGGGCAGGGTGGGACTGAAGCTTTCTTT. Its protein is CASSQVGQGGTEAFF.

The DNA for the CDR3 is TGCGCCAGCAGCCTGACACCGGGACAGGGGACTGGAAACACCATATATTTT. Residues: CASSLTPGQGTGNTIYF. The chain has TRBV5-1 and TRBJ1-3; 10 bases are shared with TRBD1. The CDR3 covers 17 residues. The germline V gene has CDR1 SGHRS and CDR2 YFSETQ. J was trimmed by 2 bases and V by 4 bases; bases with no gene match: 9.